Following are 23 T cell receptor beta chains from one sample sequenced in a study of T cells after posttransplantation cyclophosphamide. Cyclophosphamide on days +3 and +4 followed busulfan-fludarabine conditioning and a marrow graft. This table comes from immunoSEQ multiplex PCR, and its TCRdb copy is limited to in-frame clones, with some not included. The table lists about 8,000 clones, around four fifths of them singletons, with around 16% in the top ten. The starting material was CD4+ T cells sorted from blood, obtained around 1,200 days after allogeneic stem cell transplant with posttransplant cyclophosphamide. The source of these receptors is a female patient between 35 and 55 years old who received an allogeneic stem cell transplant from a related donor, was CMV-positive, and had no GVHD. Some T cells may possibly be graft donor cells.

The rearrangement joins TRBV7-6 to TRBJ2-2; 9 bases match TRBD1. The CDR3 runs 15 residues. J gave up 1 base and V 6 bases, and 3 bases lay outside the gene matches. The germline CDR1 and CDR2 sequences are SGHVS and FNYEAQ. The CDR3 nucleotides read TGTGCCAGCAGACAGGGACAGGGGAACACCGGGGAGCTGTTTTTT. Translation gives CASRQGQGNTGELFF.

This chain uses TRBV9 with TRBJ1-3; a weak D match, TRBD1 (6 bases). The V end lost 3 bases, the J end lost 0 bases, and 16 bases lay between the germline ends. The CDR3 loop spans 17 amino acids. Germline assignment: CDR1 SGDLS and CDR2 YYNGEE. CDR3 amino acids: CASSAGGQLFSGNTIYF. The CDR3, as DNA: TGTGCCAGCAGCGCGGGGGGACAACTCTTCTCTGGAAACACCATATATTTT.

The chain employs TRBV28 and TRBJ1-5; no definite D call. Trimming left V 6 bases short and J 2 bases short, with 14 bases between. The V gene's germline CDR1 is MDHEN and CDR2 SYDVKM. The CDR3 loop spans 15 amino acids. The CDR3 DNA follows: TGTGCCAGCAGGTTGAGGGATTTGGGCAATCAGCCCCAGCATTTT. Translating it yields CASRLRDLGNQPQHF.

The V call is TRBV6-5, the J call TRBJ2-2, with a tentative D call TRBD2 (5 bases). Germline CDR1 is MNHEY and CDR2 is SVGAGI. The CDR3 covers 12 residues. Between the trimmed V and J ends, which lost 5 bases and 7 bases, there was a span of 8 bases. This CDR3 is CASSTEVGELFF. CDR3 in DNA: TGTGCCAGCAGTACGGAGGTCGGGGAGCTGTTTTTT.

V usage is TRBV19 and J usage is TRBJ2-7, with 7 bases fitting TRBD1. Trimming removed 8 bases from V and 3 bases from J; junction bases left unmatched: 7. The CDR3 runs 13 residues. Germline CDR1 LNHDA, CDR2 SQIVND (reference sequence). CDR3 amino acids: CASGTGQYYEQYF. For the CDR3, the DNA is TGTGCCAGTGGGACGGGACAGTACTACGAGCAGTACTTC.

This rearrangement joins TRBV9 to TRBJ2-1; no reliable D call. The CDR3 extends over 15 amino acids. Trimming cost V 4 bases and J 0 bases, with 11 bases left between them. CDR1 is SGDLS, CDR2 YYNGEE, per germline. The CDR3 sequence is CASSQRYSSYNEQFF. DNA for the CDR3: TGTGCCAGCAGCCAAAGGTACAGCTCCTACAATGAGCAGTTCTTC.

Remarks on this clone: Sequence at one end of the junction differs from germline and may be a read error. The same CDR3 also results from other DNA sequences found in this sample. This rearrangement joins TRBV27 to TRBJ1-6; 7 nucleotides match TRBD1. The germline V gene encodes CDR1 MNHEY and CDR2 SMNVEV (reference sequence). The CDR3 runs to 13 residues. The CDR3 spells CASRGQHNSPLHF. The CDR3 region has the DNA TGTGCCAGCAGGGGACAGCATAATTCCCCCCTCCACTTT.

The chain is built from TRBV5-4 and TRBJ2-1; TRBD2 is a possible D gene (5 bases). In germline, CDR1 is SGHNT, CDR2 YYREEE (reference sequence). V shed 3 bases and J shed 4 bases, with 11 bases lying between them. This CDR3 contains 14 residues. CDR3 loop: CASSSPAVYNEQFF. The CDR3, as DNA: TGTGCCAGCAGCTCGCCAGCGGTATACAATGAGCAGTTCTTC. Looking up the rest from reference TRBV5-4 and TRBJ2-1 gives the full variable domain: ETGVTQSPTHLIKTRGQQVTLRCSSQSGHNTVSWYQQALGQGPQFIFQYYREEENGRGNFPPRFSGLQFPNYSSELNVNALELDDSALYLCASSSPAVYNEQFFGPGTRLTVL.

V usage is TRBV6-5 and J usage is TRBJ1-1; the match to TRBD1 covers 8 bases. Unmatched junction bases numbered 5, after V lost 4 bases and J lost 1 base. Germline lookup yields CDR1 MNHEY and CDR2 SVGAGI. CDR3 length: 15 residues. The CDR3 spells CASSSRTGSNTEAFF. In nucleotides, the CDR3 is TGTGCCAGCAGTTCCCGGACAGGGTCGAACACTGAAGCTTTCTTT.

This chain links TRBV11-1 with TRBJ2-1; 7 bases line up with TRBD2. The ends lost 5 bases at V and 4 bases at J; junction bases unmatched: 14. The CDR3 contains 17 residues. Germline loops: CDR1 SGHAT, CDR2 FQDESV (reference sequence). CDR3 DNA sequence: TGTGCCAGCAGCCTGGAGCGGGGTGGATTCTATTACAATGAGCAGTTCTTC. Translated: CASSLERGGFYYNEQFF. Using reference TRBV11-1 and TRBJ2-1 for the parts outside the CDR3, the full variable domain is EAEVAQSPRYKITEKSQAVAFWCDPISGHATLYWYRQILGQGPELLVQFQDESVVDDSQLPKDRFSAERLKGVDSTLKIQPAELGDSAMYLCASSLERGGFYYNEQFFGPGTRLTVL.

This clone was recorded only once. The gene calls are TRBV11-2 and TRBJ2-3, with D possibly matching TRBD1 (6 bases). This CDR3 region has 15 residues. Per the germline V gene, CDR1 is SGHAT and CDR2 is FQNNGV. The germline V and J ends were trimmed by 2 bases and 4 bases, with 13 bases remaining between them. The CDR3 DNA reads TGTGCCAGCAGCTTACCGGGCAGGGGCGCAGATACGCAGTATTTT. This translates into CASSLPGRGADTQYF.

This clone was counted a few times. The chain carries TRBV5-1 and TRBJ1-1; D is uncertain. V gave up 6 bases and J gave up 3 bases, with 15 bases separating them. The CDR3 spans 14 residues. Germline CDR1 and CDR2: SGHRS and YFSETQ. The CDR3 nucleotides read TGCGCCAGCAATATAGGCCCCGGGGACACTGAAGCTTTCTTT. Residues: CASNIGPGDTEAFF.

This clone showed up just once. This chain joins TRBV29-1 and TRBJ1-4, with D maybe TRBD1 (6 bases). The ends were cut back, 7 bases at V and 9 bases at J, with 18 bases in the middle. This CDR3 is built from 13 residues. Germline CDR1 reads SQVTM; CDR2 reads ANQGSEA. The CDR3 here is CSGSQGPRQKLFF. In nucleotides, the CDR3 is TGCAGCGGTTCACAGGGCCCGCGGCAAAAACTGTTTTTT.

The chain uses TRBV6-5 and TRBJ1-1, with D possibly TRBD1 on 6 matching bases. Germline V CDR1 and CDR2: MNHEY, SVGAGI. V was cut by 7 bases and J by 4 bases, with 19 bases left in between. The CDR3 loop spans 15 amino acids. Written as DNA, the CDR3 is TGTGCCAGCAACCGACAGCGGGGGGCGATCACTGAAGCTTTCTTT. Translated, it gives CASNRQRGAITEAFF.

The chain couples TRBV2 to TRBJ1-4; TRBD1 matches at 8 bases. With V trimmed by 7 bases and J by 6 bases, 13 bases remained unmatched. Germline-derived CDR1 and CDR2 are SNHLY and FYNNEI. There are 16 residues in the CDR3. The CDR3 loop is CASTTGQGVGYEKLFF. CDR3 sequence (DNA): TGTGCCAGCACTACCGGACAGGGCGTCGGCTATGAAAAACTGTTTTTT. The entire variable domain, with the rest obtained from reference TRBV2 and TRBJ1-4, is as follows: EPEVTQTPSHQVTQMGQEVILRCVPISNHLYFYWYRQILGQKVEFLVSFYNNEISEKSEIFDDQFSVERPDGSNFTLKIRSTKLEDSAMYFCASTTGQGVGYEKLFFGSGTQLSVL.

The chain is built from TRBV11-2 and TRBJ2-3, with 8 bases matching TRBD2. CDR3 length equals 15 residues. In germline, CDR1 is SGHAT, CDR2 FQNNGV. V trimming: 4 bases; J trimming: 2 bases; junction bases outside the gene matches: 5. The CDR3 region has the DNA TGTGCCAGCAGCTCAGCGGGGGTGGTCACAGATACGCAGTATTTT. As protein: CASSSAGVVTDTQYF. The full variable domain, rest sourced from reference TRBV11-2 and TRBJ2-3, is EAGVAQSPRYKIIEKRQSVAFWCNPISGHATLYWYQQILGQGPKLLIQFQNNGVVDDSQLPKDRFSAERLKGVDSTLKIQPAKLEDSAVYLCASSSAGVVTDTQYFGPGTRLTVL.

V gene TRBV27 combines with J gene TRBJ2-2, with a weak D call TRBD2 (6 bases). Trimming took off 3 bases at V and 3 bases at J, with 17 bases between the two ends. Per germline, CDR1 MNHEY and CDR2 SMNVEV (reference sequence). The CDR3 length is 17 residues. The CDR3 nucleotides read TGTGCCAGCAGTTTTGCCCGGCGGGGATACTACACCGGGGAGCTGTTTTTT. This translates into CASSFARRGYYTGELFF.

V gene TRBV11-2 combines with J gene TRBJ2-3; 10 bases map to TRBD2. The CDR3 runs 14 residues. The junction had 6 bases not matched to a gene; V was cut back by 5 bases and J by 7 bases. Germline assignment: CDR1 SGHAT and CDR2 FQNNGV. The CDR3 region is CASSPAGGPYTQYF. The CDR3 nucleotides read TGTGCCAGCAGCCCAGCGGGGGGGCCGTATACGCAGTATTTT.

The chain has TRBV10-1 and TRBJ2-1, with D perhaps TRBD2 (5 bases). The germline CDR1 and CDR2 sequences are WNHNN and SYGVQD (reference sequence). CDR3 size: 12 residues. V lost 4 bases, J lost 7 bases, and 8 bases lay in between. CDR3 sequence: CASSVGGNEQFF. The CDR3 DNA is TGCGCCAGCAGTGTAGGAGGAAATGAGCAGTTCTTC.

This CDR3 is CASSGTGPQGKVLGYNEQFF. CDR3 nucleotides: TGTGCCAGCAGTGGAACTGGCCCACAGGGTAAGGTTTTGGGATACAATGAGCAGTTCTTC. The V gene is TRBV6-1, the J gene TRBJ2-1, with TRBD1 as a possible D gene (6 bases). Germline CDR1 is MNHNS and CDR2 is SASEGT. Trimming took off 4 bases at V and 4 bases at J, with 29 bases between the two ends. The CDR3 is 20 residues long.

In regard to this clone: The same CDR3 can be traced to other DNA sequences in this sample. The CDR3 DNA reads as TGTGCCAGCAACGACAGGGGCCATAATTCACCCCTCCACTTT. Its protein is CASNDRGHNSPLHF. The V gene is TRBV6-6, the J gene TRBJ1-6, with TRBD1 matching 8 bases. Germline V CDR1 and CDR2: MNHNY, SVGAGI (reference sequence). The CDR3 consists of 14 residues. Germline trimming cut 7 bases from V and 5 bases from J; bases unmatched to any gene: 4.

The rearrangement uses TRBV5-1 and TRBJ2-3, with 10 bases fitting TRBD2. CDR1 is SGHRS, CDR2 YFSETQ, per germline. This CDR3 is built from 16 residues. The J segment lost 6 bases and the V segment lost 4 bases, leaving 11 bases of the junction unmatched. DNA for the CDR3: TGCGCCAGCAGCCAACTCCAGCGGGGGGGCCGGGATACGCAGTATTTT. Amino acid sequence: CASSQLQRGGRDTQYF.

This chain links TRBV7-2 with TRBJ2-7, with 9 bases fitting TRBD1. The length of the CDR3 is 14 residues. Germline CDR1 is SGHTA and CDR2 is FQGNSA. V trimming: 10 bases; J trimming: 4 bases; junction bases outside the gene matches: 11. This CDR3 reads CATRQTGGRYEQYF. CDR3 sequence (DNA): TGTGCCACCCGACAAACAGGGGGCCGTTACGAGCAGTACTTC.